Listed here are 28 T cell receptor beta chains from one sample, sequenced in a study of T cell repertoires in ileal Crohn's disease. The data were produced by immunoSEQ multiplex PCR, yet TCRdb's version contains in-frame clones alone and is incomplete. The data contain 5,500 to 6,500 clones, about 85% of them singletons. The specimen was ileal tissue. The source of these receptors is an adult with Crohn's disease.

The sample holds one count of this clone. A junction boundary mismatches the germline segment, possibly from a read error. The J gene is TRBJ2-1, the V gene TRBV7-2; 12 bases align to TRBD2. The CDR3 covers 16 residues. CDR1 is SGHTA and CDR2 is FQGNSA in the germline V gene. The CDR3 bases are TGTGCCAGCAGCTTACGGACTAGCGGGACGGGCAATGGGCAGTTCTTC. Its protein is CASSLRTSGTGNGQFF. Full variable domain (missing parts from reference TRBV7-2 and TRBJ2-1): GAGVSQSPSNKVTEKGKDVELRCDPISGHTALYWYRQSLGQGLEFLIYFQGNSAPDKSGLPSDRFSAERTGGSVSTLTIQRTQQEDSAVYLCASSLRTSGTGNGQFFGPGTRLTVL.

V is TRBV5-1 and J is TRBJ1-2, with TRBD1 matching 8 bases. Trimming took 3 bases from V and 2 from J; bases not matched to a gene: 9. Germline V CDR1 and CDR2: SGHRS, YFSETQ. CDR3 length: 16 amino acids. In DNA, the CDR3 is TGCGCCAGCAGCTGGGGCGTGACAGGGGCCAACTATGGCTACACCTTC. Encoded protein: CASSWGVTGANYGYTF.

This clone appeared a few times. The chain joins TRBV9 to TRBJ2-5; the match to TRBD1 covers 9 bases. The germline gives CDR1 SGDLS, CDR2 YYNGEE. The CDR3 consists of 15 residues. V was clipped by 4 bases and J by 6 bases; unmatched bases: 10. CDR3 nucleotides: TGTGCCAGCAGCCTAGATGGACAGGGGAAACAGACCCAGTACTTC. Translating gives CASSLDGQGKQTQYF. The full variable domain, completed using reference TRBV9 and TRBJ2-5, is DSGVTQTPKHLITATGQRVTLRCSPRSGDLSVYWYQQSLDQGLQFLIQYYNGEERAKGNILERFSAQQFPDLHSELNLSSLELGDSALYFCASSLDGQGKQTQYFGPGTRLLVL.

The chain combines TRBV27 with TRBJ2-5; 12 bases line up with TRBD2. Unmatched junction bases numbered 10, after V lost 5 bases and J lost 6 bases. Germline assignment: CDR1 MNHEY and CDR2 SMNVEV (reference sequence). The CDR3 sequence is 16 residues long. The CDR3 nucleotides are TGTGCCAGCAGTACCTTAGGGACTAGCGGGCCTAAGACCCAGTACTTC. Protein product: CASSTLGTSGPKTQYF.

This chain connects TRBV11-2 to TRBJ2-1, with 13 positions matching TRBD2. CDR1 and CDR2 from the germline V gene are SGHAT and FQNNGV. This CDR3 is built from 16 residues. Trimming cost V 5 bases and J 2 bases; bases outside gene matches: 3. CDR3 in amino acids: CASSLGLAGAYNEQFF. The DNA of the CDR3 is TGTGCCAGCAGCCTTGGACTAGCGGGGGCCTACAATGAGCAGTTCTTC. Full variable domain (missing parts from reference TRBV11-2 and TRBJ2-1): EAGVAQSPRYKIIEKRQSVAFWCNPISGHATLYWYQQILGQGPKLLIQFQNNGVVDDSQLPKDRFSAERLKGVDSTLKIQPAKLEDSAVYLCASSLGLAGAYNEQFFGPGTRLTVL.

The chain uses TRBV5-6 and TRBJ2-3; 9 nucleotides align to TRBD1. The germline CDR1 and CDR2 sequences are SGHDT and YYEEEE. J was trimmed by 2 bases and V by 4 bases; bases with no gene match: 8. This CDR3 is built from 16 residues. The chain's CDR3 is CASSLTGTGITDTQYF. The DNA of the CDR3 is TGTGCCAGCAGCCTAACCGGGACAGGGATCACAGATACGCAGTATTTT.

The V call is TRBV19, the J call TRBJ1-1, with D possibly TRBD1 on 5 matching bases. Germline V CDR1 and CDR2: LNHDA, SQIVND (reference sequence). The CDR3 extends over 12 amino acids. The V end was cut by 6 bases, the J end by 8 bases, with 13 bases between. This chain's CDR3 is CASSPRQGEAFF. The CDR3 nucleotides are TGTGCCAGTAGCCCTCGTCAGGGAGAAGCTTTCTTT.

The CDR3 sequence is CASGRRTGVAYNEQFF. The CDR3 region has the DNA TGTGCTAGTGGCCGCCGGACAGGGGTGGCCTACAATGAGCAGTTCTTC. This chain uses TRBV12-5 with TRBJ2-1; TRBD1 agrees at 9 bases. V trimming: 6 bases; J trimming: 2 bases; junction bases outside the gene matches: 8. Germline V gene data show CDR1 as LGHNT and CDR2 as FRNRAP. The CDR3 spans 16 residues.

V is TRBV4-1 and J is TRBJ1-4, with TRBD1 matching 7 bases. From germline, CDR1 is MGHRA and CDR2 YSYEKL. The CDR3 consists of 16 residues. V was pared by 1 base and J by 2 bases, with 4 bases of the junction left unmatched. The CDR3: CASSQALTGTNEKLFF. As DNA, the CDR3 is TGCGCCAGCAGCCAAGCCCTGACAGGGACTAATGAAAAACTGTTTTTT.

The chain joins TRBV11-2 to TRBJ2-7; a possible D gene is TRBD1 (5 bases). Trimming took off 0 bases at V and 2 bases at J, with 17 bases between the two ends. The germline CDR1 and CDR2 sequences are SGHAT and FQNNGV. The CDR3 is 17 residues long. CDR3 sequence reads: CASSLDSGRAGAYEQYF. Here the CDR3 DNA reads TGTGCCAGCAGCTTAGATTCGGGCAGGGCAGGAGCCTACGAGCAGTACTTC.

This clone has only a few counts. V and J are TRBV28 and TRBJ2-1; D perhaps matches TRBD2 (6 bases). This CDR3 comprises 12 residues. Trimming removed 2 bases at V and 10 bases at J, with 9 bases between. Germline assignment: CDR1 MDHEN and CDR2 SYDVKM. The CDR3 DNA follows: TGTGCCAGCAGTTTAACTAGCCTAGAGCAGTTCTTC. This codes for CASSLTSLEQFF. Looking up the rest from reference TRBV28 and TRBJ2-1 gives the full variable domain: DVKVTQSSRYLVKRTGEKVFLECVQDMDHENMFWYRQDPGLGLRLIYFSYDVKMKEKGDIPEGYSVSREKKERFSLILESASTNQTSMYLCASSLTSLEQFFGPGTRLTVL.

This chain connects TRBV23-1 to TRBJ1-1, with D maybe TRBD1 (5 bases). TRBV23-1 is an open reading frame, and its role is uncertain. The ends were cut back, 1 base at V and 3 bases at J, with 15 bases in the middle. The CDR3 is 16 residues long. The CDR3 DNA follows: TGCGCCAGCAGTCAATGGGGCCGGTGGGGGGACACTGAAGCTTTCTTT. Protein sequence: CASSQWGRWGDTEAFF.

V is TRBV5-6 and J is TRBJ2-7, with a tentative D call TRBD1 (6 bases). From germline, CDR1 is SGHDT and CDR2 YYEEEE. V was cut by 0 bases and J by 3 bases, with 16 bases left in between. The CDR3 totals 16 residues. The CDR3 sequence: CASSLGLTLGHYEQYF. CDR3 DNA sequence: TGTGCCAGCAGCTTGGGCTTGACCTTGGGACACTACGAGCAGTACTTC.

The CDR3 protein is CASSFSTGINTEAFF. The CDR3 DNA follows: TGCGCCAGCAGCTTTTCCACAGGGATAAACACTGAAGCTTTCTTT. The chain employs TRBV5-1 and TRBJ1-1; D might be TRBD1 (6 bases). Germline lookup yields CDR1 SGHRS and CDR2 YFSETQ. The CDR3 contains 15 residues. V shed 2 bases and J shed 2 bases, with 13 bases lying between them.

This clone was recorded once. The chain is built from TRBV11-2 and TRBJ2-3, with 9 bases matching TRBD2. With 0 bases clipped from V and 5 bases from J, the junction kept 6 bases outside the gene matches. Germline V gene sequence: CDR1 SGHAT, CDR2 FQNNGV. This CDR3 spans 16 amino acids. CDR3 in DNA: TGTGCCAGCAGCTTAGAATTCAGCGGGAGGAGAGATACGCAGTATTTT. Translated: CASSLEFSGRRDTQYF.

This clone is medium-sized by share. The chain uses TRBV15 and TRBJ2-7; 10 positions match TRBD2. Trimming at V came to 1 base and at J to 3 bases, leaving 0 bases not matched to a gene. The CDR3 covers 14 residues. Germline V lookup: CDR1 LNHNV, CDR2 YYDKDF (reference sequence). The DNA of the CDR3 is TGTGCCACCAGCAGAGGGACTAGCGGCTACGAGCAGTACTTC. Residues: CATSRGTSGYEQYF.

CDR3 sequence: CSVDRQGDFSGYTF. CDR3 bases: TGCAGCGTTGATAGACAGGGCGATTTCTCTGGCTACACCTTC. The gene calls are TRBV29-1 and TRBJ1-2, with 7 bases fitting TRBD1. The CDR3 covers 14 residues. In germline, CDR1 is SQVTM, CDR2 ANQGSEA. The V and J ends lost 3 bases and 7 bases, in that order; junction bases with no gene match: 11. Using reference TRBV29-1 and TRBJ1-2 for the parts outside the CDR3, the full variable domain is SAVISQKPSRDICQRGTSLTIQCQVDSQVTMMFWYRQQPGQSLTLIATANQGSEATYESGFVIDKFPISRPNLTFSTLTVSNMSPEDSSIYLCSVDRQGDFSGYTFGSGTRLTVV.

The gene calls are TRBV10-3 and TRBJ1-2, with TRBD1 matching over 9 bases. V dropped 0 bases and J dropped 4; count of bases not matched to a gene: 6. The length of the CDR3 is 16 residues. CDR1 and CDR2 (germline): ENHRY, SYGVKD. DNA of the CDR3: TGTGCCATCAGTGAGTCGAACAGGGGGCGCGGCTATGGCTACACCTTC. Its protein product is CAISESNRGRGYGYTF.

Turning to this clone: The DNA is omitted, as the CDR3 cannot be located on it reliably, and the CDR3 follows TCRdb's listing. The chain employs TRBV21-1 and TRBJ1-2; the D call TRBD1 from the table was never checked on the DNA. TRBV21-1 is noted as a pseudogene. The CDR3 has 21 amino acids, counting both end residues. CDR3 loop: CASSIQAKKDRGYLCAYGYTF.

CDR3 coding DNA: TGTGCCAGCAGTTTCAGGTCGTCTAATGAAAAACTGTTTTTT. It translates to CASSFRSSNEKLFF. This chain uses TRBV28 with TRBJ1-4; D unclear. Germline V gene lookup returns CDR1 MDHEN and CDR2 SYDVKM. Trimming removed 3 bases at V and 3 bases at J, with 8 bases between. There are 14 residues in the CDR3.

CDR3 in DNA: TGTGCCAGCAGCTTAGGTCAGGGGTTCTCCGGGGCCAACGTCCTGACTTTC. This gives the protein CASSLGQGFSGANVLTF. The chain carries TRBV7-2 and TRBJ2-6; D is possibly TRBD1 (6 bases). In germline, CDR1 is SGHTA, CDR2 FQGNSA. V lost 1 base to trimming and J lost 4 bases, with 14 bases between them. The length of the CDR3 is 17 residues.

This clone was counted a single time. This chain connects TRBV6-1 to TRBJ2-5; the match to TRBD1 covers 7 bases. CDR3 length: 16 residues. J gave up 4 bases and V 2 bases, and 10 bases lay outside the gene matches. Germline V CDR1 and CDR2: MNHNS, SASEGT. The CDR3 sequence is CASSEPLDRRRETQYF. CDR3 nucleotide sequence: TGTGCCAGCAGTGAACCCTTGGACAGGAGGCGAGAGACCCAGTACTTC.

The chain joins TRBV10-3 to TRBJ2-2, with D tentatively TRBD1 (6 bases). V was pared by 4 bases and J by 4 bases, with 10 bases between. The CDR3 runs 14 residues. Germline V gives CDR1 ENHRY, CDR2 SYGVKD. The CDR3, as DNA: TGTGCCATCAGTGGACAGGTGGGCACCGGGGAGCTGTTTTTT. This translates into CAISGQVGTGELFF.

The chain uses TRBV5-5 and TRBJ1-2; tentative D call: TRBD1 (6 bases). The CDR3 consists of 14 residues. Per the germline V gene, CDR1 is SGHKS and CDR2 is YYEKEE (reference sequence). V was cut by 3 bases and J by 5 bases, with 14 bases left in between. This CDR3 reads CASSSRQEFYGYTF. The CDR3 DNA reads as TGTGCCAGCAGCTCAAGACAGGAGTTTTATGGCTACACCTTC.

This chain connects TRBV18 to TRBJ1-4; D not certain. The CDR3 sequence is 13 residues long. The V end was cut by 0 bases, the J end by 5 bases, with 4 bases between. Germline loops: CDR1 KGHSH, CDR2 LQKENI. This CDR3 reads CASSPPLNEKLFF. The CDR3 DNA reads as TGTGCCAGCTCACCACCTCTGAATGAAAAACTGTTTTTT.

The chain couples TRBV9 to TRBJ2-7; 9 bases fit TRBD2. This CDR3 comprises 15 residues. The V segment lost 0 bases and the J segment 7 bases; nucleotides outside the gene matches: 8. Germline lookup yields CDR1 SGDLS and CDR2 YYNGEE. The DNA for the CDR3 is TGTGCCAGCAGCGTAGATCTAGCGGGAACTGGTGAGCAGTACTTC. Amino acid sequence: CASSVDLAGTGEQYF.

V and J are TRBV7-2 and TRBJ2-2; possible D gene TRBD2, 7 bases. Germline lookup yields CDR1 SGHTA and CDR2 FQGNSA. This CDR3 spans 17 amino acids. V lost 2 bases, J lost 4 bases, and 17 bases lay in between. The CDR3 DNA reads as TGTGCCAGCAGCTTAATTTCGGGAGGAGGGGGCACCGGGGAGCTGTTTTTT. This gives the protein CASSLISGGGGTGELFF.

The rearrangement joins TRBV15 to TRBJ2-5; TRBD1 aligns across 7 bases. Unmatched junction bases numbered 9, after V lost 5 bases and J lost 3 bases. Germline V gene lookup returns CDR1 LNHNV and CDR2 YYDKDF (reference sequence). The CDR3 is 15 amino acids. CDR3 protein: CATSAPRQGKETQYF. The CDR3 nucleotides are TGTGCCACCAGCGCACCCCGACAGGGTAAAGAGACCCAGTACTTC.